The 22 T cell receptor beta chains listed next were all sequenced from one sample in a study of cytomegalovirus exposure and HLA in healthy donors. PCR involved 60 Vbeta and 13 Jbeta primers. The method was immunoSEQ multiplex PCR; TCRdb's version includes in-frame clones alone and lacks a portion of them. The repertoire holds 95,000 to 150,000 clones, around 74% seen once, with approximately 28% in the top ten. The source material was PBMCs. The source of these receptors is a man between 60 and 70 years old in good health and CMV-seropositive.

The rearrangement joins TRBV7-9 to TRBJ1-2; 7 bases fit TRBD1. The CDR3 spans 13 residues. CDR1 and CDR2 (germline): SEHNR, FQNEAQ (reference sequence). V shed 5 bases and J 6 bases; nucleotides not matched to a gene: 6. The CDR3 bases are TGTGCCAGCAGCAGAGACAGGGCGGATGGCTACACCTTC. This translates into CASSRDRADGYTF.

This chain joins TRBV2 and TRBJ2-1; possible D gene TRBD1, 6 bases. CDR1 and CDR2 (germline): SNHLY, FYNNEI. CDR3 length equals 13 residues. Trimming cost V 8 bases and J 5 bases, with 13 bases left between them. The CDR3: CASGAGANNEQFF. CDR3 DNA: TGTGCCAGCGGGGCAGGGGCTAACAATGAGCAGTTCTTC.

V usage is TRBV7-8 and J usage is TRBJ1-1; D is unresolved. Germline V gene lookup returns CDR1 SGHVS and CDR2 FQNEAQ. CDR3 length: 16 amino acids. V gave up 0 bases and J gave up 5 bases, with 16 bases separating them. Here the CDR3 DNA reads TGTGCCAGCAGCTTAGCGCTATCGGGCTCGGGGACTGAAGCTTTCTTT. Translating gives CASSLALSGSGTEAFF.

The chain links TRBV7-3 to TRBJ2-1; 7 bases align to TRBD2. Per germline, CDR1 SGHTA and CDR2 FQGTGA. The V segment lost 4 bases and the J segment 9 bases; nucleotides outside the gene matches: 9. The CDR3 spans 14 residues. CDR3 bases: TGTGCCAGCAGCTCCGGGACTACCGCAACTGAGCAGTTCTTC. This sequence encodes CASSSGTTATEQFF.

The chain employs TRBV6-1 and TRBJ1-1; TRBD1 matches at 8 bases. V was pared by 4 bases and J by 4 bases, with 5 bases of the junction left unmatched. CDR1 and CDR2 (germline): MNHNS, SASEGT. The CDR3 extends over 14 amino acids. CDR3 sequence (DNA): TGTGCCAGCAGTGCACAGGGGGTAGGCACTGAAGCTTTCTTT. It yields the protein CASSAQGVGTEAFF.

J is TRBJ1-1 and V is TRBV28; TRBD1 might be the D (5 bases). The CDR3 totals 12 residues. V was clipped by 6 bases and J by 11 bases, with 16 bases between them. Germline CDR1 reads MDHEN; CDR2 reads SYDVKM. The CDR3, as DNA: TGTGCCAGCAGCTGGAGAATGGGGCACGCTTTCTTT. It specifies CASSWRMGHAFF.

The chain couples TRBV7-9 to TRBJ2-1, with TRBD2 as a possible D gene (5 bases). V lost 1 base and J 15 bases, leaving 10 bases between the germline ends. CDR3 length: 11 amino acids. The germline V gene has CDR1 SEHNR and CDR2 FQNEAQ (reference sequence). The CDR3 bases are TGTGCCAGCAGCTTAGAAGGACTCCCGTTCTTC. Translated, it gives CASSLEGLPFF. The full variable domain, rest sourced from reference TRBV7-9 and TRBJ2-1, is DTGVSQNPRHKITKRGQNVTFRCDPISEHNRLYWYRQTLGQGPEFLTYFQNEAQLEKSRLLSDRFSAERPKGSFSTLEIQRTEQGDSAMYLCASSLEGLPFFGPGTRLTVL.

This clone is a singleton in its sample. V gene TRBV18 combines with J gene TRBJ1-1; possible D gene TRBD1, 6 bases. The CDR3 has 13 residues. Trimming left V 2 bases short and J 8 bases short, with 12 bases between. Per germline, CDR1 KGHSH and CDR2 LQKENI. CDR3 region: CASSPTMDSEAFF. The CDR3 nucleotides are TGTGCCAGCTCACCAACTATGGACAGCGAAGCTTTCTTT.

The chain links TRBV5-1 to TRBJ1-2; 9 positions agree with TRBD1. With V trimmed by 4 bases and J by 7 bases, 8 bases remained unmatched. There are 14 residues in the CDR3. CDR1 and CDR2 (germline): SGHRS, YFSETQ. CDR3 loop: CASSPGQGIVGYTF. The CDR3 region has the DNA TGCGCCAGCAGCCCTGGACAGGGGATTGTTGGCTACACCTTC.

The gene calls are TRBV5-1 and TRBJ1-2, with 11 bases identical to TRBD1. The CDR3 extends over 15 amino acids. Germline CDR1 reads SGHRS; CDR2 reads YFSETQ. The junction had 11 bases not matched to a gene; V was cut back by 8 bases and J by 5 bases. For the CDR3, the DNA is TGCGCCAGTACCGCCGTGGACAGGGGGCGGTATGGCTACACCTTC. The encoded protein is CASTAVDRGRYGYTF.

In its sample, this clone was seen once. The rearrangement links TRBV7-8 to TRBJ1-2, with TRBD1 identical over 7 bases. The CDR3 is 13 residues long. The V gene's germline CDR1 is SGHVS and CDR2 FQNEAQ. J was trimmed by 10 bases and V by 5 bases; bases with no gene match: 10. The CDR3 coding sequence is TGTGCCAGCAGCGTCGACCGGGACAGTCTCTACACCTTC. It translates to CASSVDRDSLYTF.

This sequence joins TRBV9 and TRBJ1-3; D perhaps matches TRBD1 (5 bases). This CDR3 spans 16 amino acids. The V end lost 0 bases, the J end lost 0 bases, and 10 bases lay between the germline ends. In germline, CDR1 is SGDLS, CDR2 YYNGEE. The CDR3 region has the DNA TGTGCCAGCAGCGTAGGGCGGGGCGGCTCTGGAAACACCATATATTTT. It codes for CASSVGRGGSGNTIYF.

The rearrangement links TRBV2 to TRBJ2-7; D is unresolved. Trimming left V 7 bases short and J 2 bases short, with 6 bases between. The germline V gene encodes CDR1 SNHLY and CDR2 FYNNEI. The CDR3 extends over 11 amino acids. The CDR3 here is CASMATYEQYF. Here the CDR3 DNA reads TGTGCCAGCATGGCCACCTACGAGCAGTACTTC.

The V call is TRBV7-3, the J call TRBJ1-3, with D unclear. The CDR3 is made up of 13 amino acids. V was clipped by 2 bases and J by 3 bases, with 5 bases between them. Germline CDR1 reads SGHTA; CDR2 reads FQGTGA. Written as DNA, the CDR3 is TGTGCCAGCAGCTTAGGGCATGGAAACACCATATATTTT. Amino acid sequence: CASSLGHGNTIYF.

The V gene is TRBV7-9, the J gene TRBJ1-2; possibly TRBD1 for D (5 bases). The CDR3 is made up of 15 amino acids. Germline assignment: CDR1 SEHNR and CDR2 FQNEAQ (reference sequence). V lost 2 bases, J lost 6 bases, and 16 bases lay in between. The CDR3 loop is CASSLRGLPRDGYTF. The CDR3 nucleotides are TGTGCCAGCAGCTTAAGGGGCCTCCCACGGGATGGCTACACCTTC.

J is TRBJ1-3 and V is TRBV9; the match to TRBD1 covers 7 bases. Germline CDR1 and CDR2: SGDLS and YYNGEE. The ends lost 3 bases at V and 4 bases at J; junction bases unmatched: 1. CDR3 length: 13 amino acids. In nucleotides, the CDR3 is TGTGCCAGCAGCGGGGGACAGGGAAACACCATATATTTT. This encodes CASSGGQGNTIYF. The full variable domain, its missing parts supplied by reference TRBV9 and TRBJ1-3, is DSGVTQTPKHLITATGQRVTLRCSPRSGDLSVYWYQQSLDQGLQFLIQYYNGEERAKGNILERFSAQQFPDLHSELNLSSLELGDSALYFCASSGGQGNTIYFGEGSWLTVV.

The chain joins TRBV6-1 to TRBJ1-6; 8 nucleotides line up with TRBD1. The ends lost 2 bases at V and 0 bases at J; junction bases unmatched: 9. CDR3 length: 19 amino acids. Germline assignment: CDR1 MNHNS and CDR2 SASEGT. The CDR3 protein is CASSEKGGDRSSYNSPLHF. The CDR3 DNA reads TGTGCCAGCAGTGAAAAGGGGGGGGACAGGAGCTCCTATAATTCACCCCTCCACTTT.

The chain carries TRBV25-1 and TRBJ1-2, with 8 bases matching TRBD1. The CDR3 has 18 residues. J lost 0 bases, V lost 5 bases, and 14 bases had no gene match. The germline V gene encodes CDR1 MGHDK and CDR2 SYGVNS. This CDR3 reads CASSLDRAVTGTNYGYTF. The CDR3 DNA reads TGTGCCAGCAGTCTGGACAGGGCGGTAACTGGGACTAACTATGGCTACACCTTC.

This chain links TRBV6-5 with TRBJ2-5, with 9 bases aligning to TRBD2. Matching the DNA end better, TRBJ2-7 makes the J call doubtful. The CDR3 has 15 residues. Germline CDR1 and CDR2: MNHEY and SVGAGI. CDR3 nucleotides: TGTGCCAGCAGTTACTCGGCGGGAGGGCGTCTCGAGCAGTACTTC. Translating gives CASSYSAGGRLEQYF.

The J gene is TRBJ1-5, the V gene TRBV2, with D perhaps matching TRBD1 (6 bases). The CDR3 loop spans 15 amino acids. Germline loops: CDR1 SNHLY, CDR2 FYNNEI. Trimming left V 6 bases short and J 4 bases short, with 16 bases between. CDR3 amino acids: CASRTEKGVNQPQHF. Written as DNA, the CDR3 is TGTGCCAGCAGGACCGAAAAGGGGGTTAATCAGCCCCAGCATTTT.

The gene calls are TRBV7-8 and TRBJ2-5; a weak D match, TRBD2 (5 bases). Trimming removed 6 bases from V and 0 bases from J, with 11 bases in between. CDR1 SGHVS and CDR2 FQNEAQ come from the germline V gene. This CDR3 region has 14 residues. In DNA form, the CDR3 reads TGTGCCAGCAGAAAGAGGGTGAACCAAGAGACCCAGTACTTC. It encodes CASRKRVNQETQYF.

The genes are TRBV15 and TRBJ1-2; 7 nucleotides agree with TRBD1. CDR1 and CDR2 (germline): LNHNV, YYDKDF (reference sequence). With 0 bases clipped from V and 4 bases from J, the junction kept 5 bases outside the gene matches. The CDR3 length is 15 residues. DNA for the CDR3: TGTGCCACCAGCAGAGATCCGACAGGGCTCTATGGCTACACCTTC. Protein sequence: CATSRDPTGLYGYTF. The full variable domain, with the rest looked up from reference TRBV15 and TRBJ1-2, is DAMVIQNPRYQVTQFGKPVTLSCSQTLNHNVMYWYQQKSSQAPKLLFHYYDKDFNNEADTPDNFQSRRPNTSFCFLDIRSPGLGDTAMYLCATSRDPTGLYGYTFGSGTRLTVV.